This TCR beta chain was observed in a study of long-term antiretroviral therapy in people with HIV. Version v3.0 of the immunoSEQ assay was performed at survey level. TCRdb's table, derived via immunoSEQ multiplex PCR, lists solely in-frame clones and lacks some. Of approximately 28,000 clones listed, under 90% are singletons. V shed 8 bases and J shed 5 bases, with 20 bases lying between them. The germline gives CDR1 SEHNR, CDR2 FQNEAQ (reference sequence). The CDR3 sequence is 15 residues long. The V gene is TRBV7-9, the J gene TRBJ2-3, with D possibly matching TRBD2 (7 bases). This receptor was obtained from a man aged 40-49 years with HIV. The sample here was unsorted PBMCs, taken 4.8 years after starting antiretroviral therapy. CDR3: CASRPLGGPVDTQYF. The CDR3 nucleotides read TGTGCCAGCCGCCCCTTGGGGGGGCCAGTAGATACGCAGTATTTT.